The rows below give T cell receptor beta chains drawn from one sample of a study of CD8+CD57+ T cells in acquired aplastic anemia. TCRdb reprocessed the reads with MiXCR, giving one entry per CDR3 protein. The sample holds about 200,000 distinct CDR3 sequences, 65% seen once. Sequencing was carried out using sorted CD4+, CD8+, or CD8+CD57+ T cells (not recorded which) from PBMCs. These receptors came from a human donor with aplastic anemia. The CDR3 runs from the conserved cysteine through the conserved F or W. Fields, in order: V gene, J gene, clone size, D gene, CDR3 DNA, CDR3 protein. A D gene is named only where the DNA matches it firmly. Expanded clones are given a class, and other clones once, few, many or no size at all.

>TRBV15|TRBJ2-1|-|-
TGTGCCACCAGCAGGCAAGGAAGGTCTCCCTACAATAAGCAGTTCTTC
CATSRQGRSPYNKQFF
>TRBV19|TRBJ1-5|-|-
TGTGCCACCGCCGACAGGAATCAGCCCCAGCATTTT
CATADRNQPQHF
>TRBV20-1|TRBJ2-7|-|TRBD2
TGCAGTGCTAGAGATCATATGGCGGGAGTGGGCGAGCAGTACTTC
CSARDHMAGVGEQYF
>TRBV9|TRBJ2-1|-|-
TGTGCCAGCAGCGTAGCTACAGGGACGTTCGACAATGAGCAGTTCTTC
CASSVATGTFDNEQFF
>TRBV29-1|TRBJ2-3|-|TRBD2
TGCAGCGTTGCGGGGGGGGCAGATACGCAGTATTTT
CSVAGGADTQYF
>TRBV7-9|TRBJ2-7|-|TRBD2
TGTGCCAGCAGCTTAAGGAGCGGGGGTGCTGCTGGGGAGCAGTACTTC
CASSLRSGGAAGEQYF
>TRBV15|TRBJ2-3|few|-
TGTGCCACCAGCAGAAACCCTAGCGGCACAGATACGCAGTATTTT
CATSRNPSGTDTQYF
>TRBV24-1|TRBJ1-1|few|TRBD1
TGTGCCACCAGCCCAAGGACAGGGGGCACTGAAGCTTTCTTT
CATSPRTGGTEAFF
>TRBV2|TRBJ2-1|-|-
TGTGCCAGCAGCCCCCGGACCGAGCAGTTCTTC
CASSPRTEQFF
>TRBV20-1|TRBJ2-7|-|-
TGCAGTGCTATCACCGGGACATCCTTCGGAGAGCAGTACTTC
CSAITGTSFGEQYF
>TRBV9|TRBJ2-3|-|-
TGTGCCAGCAGCGTATTTCTGGGGGCAGATACGCAGTATTTT
CASSVFLGADTQYF
>TRBV19|TRBJ2-3|-|-
TGTGCCAGTAGTATAGGGGGGCCACCGGGGGATACGCAGTATTTT
CASSIGGPPGDTQYF
>TRBV6-5|TRBJ1-1|-|-
TGTGCCAGCAGTTACCGGGCTGACACTGAAGCTTTCTTT
CASSYRADTEAFF
>TRBV24-1|TRBJ2-7|-|TRBD1
TGTGCCACCAGTGATTTGCTGTCCTTGACAGGGTCGCCCTACGAGCAGTACTTC
CATSDLLSLTGSPYEQYF
>TRBV24-1|TRBJ2-6|-|-
TGTGCCACCAGTGGAACAGGGGGGGGGAGCGGGGCCAACGTCCTGACTTTC
CATSGTGGGSGANVLTF
>TRBV7-9|TRBJ2-1|-|TRBD2
TGTGCCAGCAGTGTTTCGACTAGCGGATTCGATGAGCAGTTCTTC
CASSVSTSGFDEQFF
>TRBV10-3|TRBJ2-2|-|TRBD1
TGTGCCATCAGTGGACAGGGTGACACCGGGGAGCTGTTTTTT
CAISGQGDTGELFF
>TRBV4-1|TRBJ1-2|many|-
TGCGCCAGCAGCCAAGATAACAGGGTCGGCTACACCTTC
CASSQDNRVGYTF
>TRBV5-4|TRBJ2-1|-|TRBD2
TGTGCCAGCAGCCTTTCGACTAGCGGGTTCTACAATGAGCAGTTCTTC
CASSLSTSGFYNEQFF
>TRBV7-4|TRBJ1-3|-|-
TGTGCCAGCAGCTTATCGATGGGGAGCTCTGGAAACACCATATATTTT
CASSLSMGSSGNTIYF
>TRBV24-1|TRBJ2-7|-|TRBD1
TGTGCCACCGGCGGGCCAGGGGGCGAGCAGTACTTC
CATGGPGGEQYF
>TRBV7-8|TRBJ1-1|few|-
TGTGCCAGCAGCTTAGGGACATCGAACACTGAAGCTTTCTTT
CASSLGTSNTEAFF
>TRBV3-1|TRBJ1-1|-|-
TGTGCCAGCAGTTACTCGTATGACAAAGACTTGAACACTGAAGCTTTCTTT
CASSYSYDKDLNTEAFF
>TRBV9|TRBJ2-5|-|TRBD1
TGTGCCAGCAGCTTCACAGGGGCGAGAGAGACCCAGTACTTC
CASSFTGARETQYF
>TRBV9|TRBJ2-3|-|TRBD1
TGTGCCAGCAGCAGGGGGACAGGGGTTTTTGGCACAGATACGCAGTATTTT
CASSRGTGVFGTDTQYF
>TRBV6-5|TRBJ1-6|many|-
TGTGCCAGCACCAAAGCAAGCTTAAGTTCACCCCTCCACTTT
CASTKASLSSPLHF
>TRBV7-8|TRBJ1-1|-|-
TGTGCCAGCATCCTGGACATCAGGGCTTTCTTT
CASILDIRAFF
>TRBV10-3|TRBJ2-7|few|TRBD2
TGTGCCATCAGCGGGACTAGTATAACCCTCGAGCAGTACTTC
CAISGTSITLEQYF
>TRBV19|TRBJ1-1|-|-
TGTGCCAGTAGTATAGATTCCAGAAACACTGAAGCTTTCTTT
CASSIDSRNTEAFF
>TRBV11-3|TRBJ2-6|-|TRBD2
TGTGCCAGCAGCTTAGATCATGTTCGAGCGGGGGGGGCCAACGTCCTGACTTTC
CASSLDHVRAGGANVLTF
>TRBV7-2|TRBJ2-7|-|TRBD1
TGTGCCAGTACCACCCTGGGACAGGGGACCTACGAGCAGTACTTC
CASTTLGQGTYEQYF
>TRBV7-9|TRBJ2-7|-|TRBD1
TGTGCCAGCCTGGGACAGGGTTCCTACGAGCAGTACTTC
CASLGQGSYEQYF
>TRBV20-1|TRBJ2-7|-|TRBD1
TGCAGTGCTAGGGGACAGGGGATAACCTACGAGCAGTACTTC
CSARGQGITYEQYF
>TRBV2|TRBJ2-1|-|TRBD2
TGTGCCAGCAGTCTAGAGGGACTAGTTTTTAGATTC
CASSLEGLVFRF
>TRBV7-9|TRBJ2-3|few|-
TGTGCCAGCAGCTTAGCAGGGGCCGGAGATACGCAGTATTTT
CASSLAGAGDTQYF
>TRBV9|TRBJ1-2|-|TRBD1
TGTGCCAGCAGCGTAGATCCGACAGGGGGCAATGGCTACACCTTC
CASSVDPTGGNGYTF
>TRBV19|TRBJ2-1|many|TRBD2
TGTGCCAGTAGGTCGGGGGGGGGGGTTTACAATGAGCAGTTCTTC
CASRSGGGVYNEQFF